These T cell receptor beta chains were read from a single sample in a study of T cell clones after liver transplantation. The assay was immunoSEQ multiplex PCR, and TCRdb's table has in-frame clones only and misses some. The repertoire holds roughly 74,000 clones, with 80% as singletons. The sequencing here drew on CD4+ T cells from blood, taken before liver transplant. The receptor set was obtained from a human donor who received a liver transplant. Each CDR3 is given without its conserved first and last residue. Each record gives: V gene, J gene, D gene, CDR3 protein. A D gene is named only where the DNA matches it firmly.

v_call: TRBV7-9
j_call: TRBJ2-1
d_call: TRBD2
cdr3_aa: ASSLEEREGRVEQF

v_call: TRBV19
j_call: TRBJ2-1
d_call: .
cdr3_aa: ASSRFLARYNEQF

v_call: TRBV28
j_call: TRBJ1-3
d_call: TRBD1
cdr3_aa: ASKTGGPNTIY

v_call: TRBV28
j_call: TRBJ1-2
d_call: .
cdr3_aa: ASSSPHYGYT

v_call: TRBV28
j_call: TRBJ1-2
d_call: TRBD1
cdr3_aa: ASSYTTGGRNYGYT

v_call: TRBV30
j_call: TRBJ1-4
d_call: .
cdr3_aa: AWSARGKDEKLF

v_call: TRBV15
j_call: TRBJ1-1
d_call: .
cdr3_aa: ATSRDSASVNTEAF

v_call: TRBV5-1
j_call: TRBJ1-2
d_call: TRBD1
cdr3_aa: ASSLDPGTGDDYGYT

v_call: TRBV28
j_call: TRBJ2-3
d_call: .
cdr3_aa: ASRLGGPGDTQY

v_call: TRBV5-1
j_call: TRBJ2-1
d_call: TRBD2
cdr3_aa: ASSTNTGTSGSASYNEQF

v_call: TRBV5-1
j_call: TRBJ2-1
d_call: TRBD2
cdr3_aa: ASRYFAGGYNEQF

v_call: TRBV5-1
j_call: TRBJ2-5
d_call: .
cdr3_aa: ASSLTRRQETQY

v_call: TRBV28
j_call: TRBJ1-5
d_call: TRBD1
cdr3_aa: ASRRTGVGNQPQH

v_call: TRBV9
j_call: TRBJ2-3
d_call: .
cdr3_aa: ASSVGGAFTDTQY

v_call: TRBV5-1
j_call: TRBJ2-3
d_call: TRBD2
cdr3_aa: ASSSLSGSRSDTQY

v_call: TRBV28
j_call: TRBJ2-1
d_call: .
cdr3_aa: ASSLMGITTTNEQF

v_call: TRBV28
j_call: TRBJ2-5
d_call: TRBD2
cdr3_aa: ASSAWGGNQETQY

v_call: TRBV4-3
j_call: TRBJ2-3
d_call: .
cdr3_aa: ASSQDLGDTQY

v_call: TRBV28
j_call: TRBJ1-2
d_call: TRBD1
cdr3_aa: ASSLWAGTGNGYT

v_call: TRBV7-9
j_call: TRBJ2-3
d_call: .
cdr3_aa: ASSLGGGKYSQY

v_call: TRBV5-1
j_call: TRBJ1-1
d_call: .
cdr3_aa: ASSVPGSGTEAF

v_call: TRBV4-3
j_call: TRBJ2-3
d_call: TRBD2
cdr3_aa: ASSLRTSGTDTQY

v_call: TRBV28
j_call: TRBJ1-2
d_call: .
cdr3_aa: ASSLFAGVGYT

v_call: TRBV29-1
j_call: TRBJ2-5
d_call: TRBD2
cdr3_aa: SVDPLGASGYQETQY

v_call: TRBV9
j_call: TRBJ2-2
d_call: .
cdr3_aa: ASSVEGYGELF

v_call: TRBV18
j_call: TRBJ1-5
d_call: .
cdr3_aa: ASSQDFSNQPQH

v_call: TRBV7-9
j_call: TRBJ2-7
d_call: TRBD2
cdr3_aa: ASSHSTSGSGYEQY

v_call: TRBV28
j_call: TRBJ2-7
d_call: .
cdr3_aa: ASSLQWGEQY

v_call: TRBV10-2
j_call: TRBJ1-1
d_call: TRBD1
cdr3_aa: ASSSTGMNTEAF

v_call: TRBV27
j_call: TRBJ2-3
d_call: .
cdr3_aa: ASSFGQNTDTQY

v_call: TRBV18
j_call: TRBJ2-2
d_call: TRBD2
cdr3_aa: ASSPRLAGVSSTGELF

v_call: TRBV28
j_call: TRBJ2-7
d_call: TRBD2
cdr3_aa: ASSLLADYEQY

v_call: TRBV27
j_call: TRBJ1-1
d_call: TRBD1
cdr3_aa: ASSLAQGAFSMNTEAF

v_call: TRBV11-3
j_call: TRBJ2-5
d_call: .
cdr3_aa: ASSLGIQETQY

v_call: TRBV6-6
j_call: TRBJ2-7
d_call: .
cdr3_aa: ASSYGRAYEQY

v_call: TRBV27
j_call: TRBJ1-5
d_call: .
cdr3_aa: ASRVRTLLKSNQPQH

v_call: TRBV2
j_call: TRBJ1-1
d_call: TRBD1
cdr3_aa: ASSNRGNTEAF

v_call: TRBV18
j_call: TRBJ2-3
d_call: .
cdr3_aa: ASSPDTDTQY

v_call: TRBV5-1
j_call: TRBJ2-7
d_call: .
cdr3_aa: ASSLRGENYEQY

v_call: TRBV4-3
j_call: TRBJ1-3
d_call: .
cdr3_aa: ASSLSRRIGNTIY

v_call: TRBV6-1
j_call: TRBJ1-1
d_call: .
cdr3_aa: ASIPPGAPNTEAF

v_call: TRBV6-1
j_call: TRBJ2-3
d_call: .
cdr3_aa: ATVRWRTDTQY

v_call: TRBV18
j_call: TRBJ2-7
d_call: TRBD2
cdr3_aa: ASSPVIAGGPYEQY

v_call: TRBV2
j_call: TRBJ1-1
d_call: .
cdr3_aa: AAGQGGGTEAF

v_call: TRBV6-9
j_call: TRBJ1-2
d_call: .
cdr3_aa: ASSYGGGGGNYGYT

v_call: TRBV11-2
j_call: TRBJ2-7
d_call: TRBD1
cdr3_aa: ASSNAQRGRDEQY

v_call: TRBV5-1
j_call: TRBJ1-1
d_call: .
cdr3_aa: ASSLAGSQGAF

v_call: TRBV28
j_call: TRBJ1-2
d_call: .
cdr3_aa: ASTPGQPNYGYT

v_call: TRBV6-1
j_call: TRBJ1-3
d_call: .
cdr3_aa: ASSEVFRADTIY

v_call: TRBV27
j_call: TRBJ1-5
d_call: TRBD1
cdr3_aa: ANVRTGTPVKQPQH

v_call: TRBV5-6
j_call: TRBJ1-4
d_call: .
cdr3_aa: ASSYRGKTNEKLF

v_call: TRBV28
j_call: TRBJ2-3
d_call: TRBD2
cdr3_aa: ASSFSGTETSTDTQY

v_call: TRBV5-4
j_call: TRBJ2-7
d_call: TRBD2
cdr3_aa: ASSLLLSSGSYEQY

v_call: TRBV10-2
j_call: TRBJ2-7
d_call: .
cdr3_aa: ASRLMEAGEQY